This is a list of T cell receptor beta chains from one sample in a study of cytomegalovirus exposure and HLA in healthy donors. The table came from immunoSEQ multiplex PCR; TCRdb's copy has only in-frame clones and leaves some out. The data show 150,000 to 200,000 clones, about 80% seen once. What was sequenced was PBMCs. These receptors came from a woman in her forties in good health and CMV-seronegative. The CDR3 runs from the conserved cysteine through the conserved F or W. The order of the fields is D gene, J gene, V gene, clone size, CDR3 protein, CDR3 DNA. The D gene is left open where the match is weak. Some rows have no size entry. The others give once, few or many, or a class for an expanded clone.

D: .
J: TRBJ1-5
V: TRBV21-1
size: .
CDR3: CASSGPGTGRSNSNQPQHF
DNA: TGTGCCAGCAGCGGTCCCGGGACAGGACGCTCTAATAGCAATCAGCCCCAGCATTTT

D: TRBD2
J: TRBJ2-3
V: TRBV2
size: .
CDR3: CASSQGLAGGTDTQYF
DNA: TGTGCCAGCAGCCAGGGACTAGCGGGAGGCACAGATACGCAGTATTTT

D: TRBD1
J: TRBJ2-5
V: TRBV11-2
size: .
CDR3: CASSWTGGRETQYF
DNA: TGTGCCAGCAGCTGGACAGGGGGCAGGGAGACCCAGTACTTC

D: TRBD1
J: TRBJ1-1
V: TRBV7-9
size: once
CDR3: CASSLAAYRGPTEAFF
DNA: TGTGCCAGCAGCTTAGCCGCCTACAGGGGGCCCACTGAAGCTTTCTTT

D: .
J: TRBJ1-4
V: TRBV29-1
size: few
CDR3: CSVEDHSVQKLFF
DNA: TGCAGCGTTGAAGATCATTCAGTACAAAAACTGTTTTTT

D: .
J: TRBJ1-1
V: TRBV18
size: .
CDR3: CASSPQGRDTEAFF
DNA: TGTGCCAGCTCACCACAGGGGAGGGACACTGAAGCTTTCTTT

D: .
J: TRBJ1-2
V: TRBV7-2
size: .
CDR3: CASSLGGGYTMYGYTF
DNA: TGTGCCAGCAGCTTAGGAGGAGGCTATACCATGTATGGCTACACCTTC

D: TRBD2
J: TRBJ2-5
V: TRBV5-1
size: .
CDR3: CASSWAGGPSETQYF
DNA: TGCGCCAGCAGCTGGGCGGGAGGGCCGTCGGAGACCCAGTACTTC

D: TRBD1
J: TRBJ1-2
V: TRBV19
size: .
CDR3: CASSIVLRGRDGYTF
DNA: TGTGCCAGTAGTATAGTGCTCAGGGGGCGGGATGGCTACACCTTC

D: .
J: TRBJ1-2
V: TRBV14
size: few
CDR3: CASSLNGGYTF
DNA: TGTGCCAGCAGCCTTAACGGGGGCTACACCTTC

D: TRBD1
J: TRBJ1-1
V: TRBV29-1
size: .
CDR3: CSASTGGNTEAFF
DNA: TGCAGCGCTTCTACAGGGGGCAACACTGAAGCTTTCTTT

D: .
J: TRBJ2-1
V: TRBV10-3
size: .
CDR3: CAMTGTFGNEQFF
DNA: TGTGCCATGACGGGGACTTTCGGGAATGAGCAGTTCTTC

D: .
J: TRBJ1-3
V: TRBV19
size: .
CDR3: CASSIVGNTIYF
DNA: TGTGCCAGTAGTATAGTAGGAAACACCATATATTTT

D: .
J: TRBJ1-4
V: TRBV5-1
size: once
CDR3: CASSPRLSGEKLFF
DNA: TGCGCCAGCAGCCCGAGGTTGTCGGGTGAAAAACTGTTTTTT

D: TRBD2
J: TRBJ2-3
V: TRBV5-1
size: .
CDR3: CASSRGLAGGRDTQYF
DNA: TGCGCCAGCAGCCGAGGACTAGCGGGAGGCCGGGATACGCAGTATTTT

D: .
J: TRBJ1-1
V: TRBV19
size: .
CDR3: CASRIEGNTEAFF
DNA: TGTGCCAGCCGAATTGAGGGGAACACTGAAGCTTTCTTT

D: TRBD1
J: TRBJ1-5
V: TRBV12-5
size: .
CDR3: CASGLVRGGESPQHF
DNA: TGTGCTAGTGGTTTGGTGAGAGGGGGCGAGTCGCCCCAGCATTTT

D: .
J: TRBJ1-2
V: TRBV6-5
size: .
CDR3: CASSYRQDYGYTF
DNA: TGTGCCAGCAGTTATAGGCAGGACTATGGCTACACCTTC

D: TRBD1
J: TRBJ1-1
V: TRBV7-8
size: .
CDR3: CASSPFRGLRDTEAFF
DNA: TGTGCCAGCAGCCCCTTCAGGGGGCTTAGGGACACTGAAGCTTTCTTT

D: .
J: TRBJ1-1
V: TRBV7-3
size: .
CDR3: CASSSTRNTEAFF
DNA: TGTGCCAGCAGCTCCACACGGAACACTGAAGCTTTCTTT

D: .
J: TRBJ2-3
V: TRBV30
size: .
CDR3: CAWTGQSTDTQYF
DNA: TGTGCCTGGACCGGACAGAGCACAGATACGCAGTATTTT

D: .
J: TRBJ1-3
V: TRBV13
size: .
CDR3: CASSEGLWDTIYF
DNA: TGTGCCAGCAGCGAGGGACTCTGGGACACCATATATTTT

D: .
J: TRBJ1-2
V: TRBV15
size: .
CDR3: CATSRDLSGENYGYTF
DNA: TGTGCCACCAGCAGAGATCTCTCGGGGGAAAACTATGGCTACACCTTC

D: TRBD2
J: TRBJ2-1
V: TRBV6-4
size: once
CDR3: CASSVTLAEVGNEQFF
DNA: TGTGCCAGCAGTGTCACACTAGCGGAGGTCGGTAATGAGCAGTTCTTC

D: .
J: TRBJ1-1
V: TRBV5-1
size: .
CDR3: CASSQDRTEAFF
DNA: TGCGCCAGCAGCCAGGACAGAACTGAAGCTTTCTTT

D: TRBD1
J: TRBJ2-5
V: TRBV10-3
size: few
CDR3: CAISTGQEGETQYF
DNA: TGTGCCATCAGCACGGGACAGGAAGGGGAGACCCAGTACTTC

D: .
J: TRBJ2-3
V: TRBV12-5
size: .
CDR3: CASGLVLGASTDTQYF
DNA: TGTGCTAGTGGTTTGGTACTTGGGGCCAGCACAGATACGCAGTATTTT

D: TRBD1
J: TRBJ2-7
V: TRBV7-2
size: .
CDR3: CASSRTGTIYEQYF
DNA: TGTGCCAGCAGCCGGACAGGGACGATCTACGAGCAGTACTTC

D: .
J: TRBJ2-5
V: TRBV7-7
size: .
CDR3: CASSLVLQETQYF
DNA: TGTGCTAGCAGCTTAGTCCTTCAAGAGACCCAGTACTTC

D: TRBD1
J: TRBJ1-5
V: TRBV30
size: .
CDR3: CAWTSMGQGASRPQHF
DNA: TGTGCCTGGACTTCCATGGGACAGGGGGCGTCTCGGCCCCAGCATTTT

D: .
J: TRBJ1-5
V: TRBV19
size: .
CDR3: CASSIGNRPMLSGRVSQPQHF
DNA: TGTGCCAGTAGTATAGGAAACCGACCGATGCTAAGCGGGAGGGTAAGCCAGCCCCAGCATTTT

D: TRBD1
J: TRBJ2-7
V: TRBV27
size: .
CDR3: CASPSQGVVNEQYF
DNA: TGTGCCAGCCCATCACAGGGGGTTGTGAACGAGCAGTACTTC

D: TRBD2
J: TRBJ2-1
V: TRBV5-1
size: .
CDR3: CASNPTSGVVYNEQFF
DNA: TGCGCCAGCAATCCTACTAGCGGAGTCGTCTACAATGAGCAGTTCTTC

D: .
J: TRBJ2-5
V: TRBV9
size: .
CDR3: CASSVAPNSQETQYF
DNA: TGTGCCAGCAGCGTAGCCCCTAACTCCCAAGAGACCCAGTACTTC

D: TRBD2
J: TRBJ2-5
V: TRBV7-8
size: .
CDR3: CASSLALAAETQYF
DNA: TGTGCCAGCAGCTTAGCACTAGCGGCAGAGACCCAGTACTTC

D: TRBD2
J: TRBJ2-5
V: TRBV14
size: .
CDR3: CASSQDLGTSVATQYF
DNA: TGTGCCAGCAGCCAAGACCTCGGGACTAGCGTCGCGACCCAGTACTTC

D: .
J: TRBJ1-1
V: TRBV6-4
size: .
CDR3: CASSRGQNTEAFF
DNA: TGTGCCAGCAGCCGCGGACAGAACACTGAAGCTTTCTTT

D: .
J: TRBJ1-4
V: TRBV5-1
size: .
CDR3: CASRRSNEKLFF
DNA: TGCGCCAGCAGACGGTCGAATGAAAAACTGTTTTTT

D: .
J: TRBJ2-1
V: TRBV4-3
size: .
CDR3: CASSQDSSWGDEQFF
DNA: TGCGCCAGCAGCCAAGATAGTAGCTGGGGCGATGAGCAGTTCTTC

D: .
J: TRBJ2-5
V: TRBV30
size: .
CDR3: CASGHPYF
DNA: TGTGCCTCTGGACACCCGTACTTC

D: TRBD2
J: TRBJ2-1
V: TRBV7-9
size: .
CDR3: CASSLLAGGYNEQFF
DNA: TGTGCCAGCAGCTTACTAGCGGGAGGGTACAATGAGCAGTTCTTC

D: .
J: TRBJ2-2
V: TRBV7-3
size: .
CDR3: CASSLTSPPDSGELFF
DNA: TGTGCCAGCAGCTTAACTTCCCCACCCGACAGCGGGGAGCTGTTTTTT

D: TRBD2
J: TRBJ2-7
V: TRBV11-3
size: .
CDR3: CASSRLRGDHEQYF
DNA: TGTGCCAGCAGCCGATTGCGGGGGGACCACGAGCAGTACTTC

D: .
J: TRBJ2-2
V: TRBV7-2
size: .
CDR3: CASSLQAENTGELFF
DNA: TGTGCCAGCAGCTTACAAGCGGAGAACACCGGGGAGCTGTTTTTT

D: .
J: TRBJ1-5
V: TRBV10-3
size: few
CDR3: CANRSSRDQPQHF
DNA: TGTGCCAACCGGTCGAGTAGAGATCAGCCCCAGCATTTT

D: .
J: TRBJ1-1
V: TRBV6-1
size: few
CDR3: CASRRDTVAFF
DNA: TGTGCCAGCAGGAGGGACACGGTGGCTTTCTTT

D: .
J: TRBJ2-1
V: TRBV9
size: .
CDR3: CASSVGSLANEQFF
DNA: TGTGCCAGCAGCGTAGGATCCTTGGCCAATGAGCAGTTCTTC

D: .
J: TRBJ1-1
V: TRBV30
size: .
CDR3: CAWSTQRDTEAFF
DNA: TGTGCCTGGAGTACGCAGCGGGACACTGAAGCTTTCTTT

D: TRBD2
J: TRBJ2-3
V: TRBV19
size: .
CDR3: CASSLVASGNRDTQYF
DNA: TGTGCCAGTAGCCTGGTGGCTAGCGGAAATAGAGATACGCAGTATTTT

D: TRBD2
J: TRBJ2-1
V: TRBV4-2
size: .
CDR3: CASGKAGGGNEQFF
DNA: TGTGCCAGCGGGAAAGCGGGAGGCGGGAATGAGCAGTTCTTC

D: .
J: TRBJ1-3
V: TRBV5-4
size: .
CDR3: CASSRDKPSGNTIYF
DNA: TGTGCCAGCAGCCGCGACAAGCCCTCTGGAAACACCATATATTTT

D: TRBD2
J: TRBJ2-1
V: TRBV6-1
size: .
CDR3: CASSEVAGAYNEQFF
DNA: TGTGCCAGCAGTGAGGTAGCGGGAGCCTACAATGAGCAGTTCTTC

D: .
J: TRBJ1-5
V: TRBV6-1
size: .
CDR3: CASSVRGIQQPQHF
DNA: TGTGCCAGCAGTGTTCGGGGGATCCAACAGCCCCAGCATTTT

D: TRBD1
J: TRBJ1-5
V: TRBV9
size: .
CDR3: CASSVGQGSDQPQHF
DNA: TGTGCCAGCAGCGTGGGACAGGGTTCGGATCAGCCCCAGCATTTT

D: .
J: TRBJ1-5
V: TRBV19
size: once
CDR3: CASTGFVGGGQPQHF
DNA: TGTGCCAGTACCGGGTTCGTGGGAGGGGGACAGCCCCAGCATTTT